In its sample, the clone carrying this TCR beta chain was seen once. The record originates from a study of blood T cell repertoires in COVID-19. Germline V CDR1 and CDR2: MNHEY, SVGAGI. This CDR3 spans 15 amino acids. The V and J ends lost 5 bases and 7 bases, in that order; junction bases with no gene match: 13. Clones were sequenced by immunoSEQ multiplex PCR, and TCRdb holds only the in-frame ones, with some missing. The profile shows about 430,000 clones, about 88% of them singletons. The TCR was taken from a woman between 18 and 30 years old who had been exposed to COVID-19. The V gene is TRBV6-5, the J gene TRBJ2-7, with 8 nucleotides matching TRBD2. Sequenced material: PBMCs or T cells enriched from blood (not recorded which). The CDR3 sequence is CASSRKASGRGEQYF. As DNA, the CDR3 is TGTGCCAGCAGTAGGAAGGCTAGCGGGCGGGGGGAGCAGTACTTC.